A selection of T cell receptor beta chains follows, all from one sample in a study of breast tumors, draining lymph nodes, adjacent tissues. Each CDR3 protein is one row after TCRdb ran MiXCR on the multiplex PCR reads. The sample yields 150,000 to 200,000 distinct CDR3 sequences, approximately 30% seen once. Specimen: axillary lymph node tissue. The receptor set was obtained from a female donor with breast cancer. Some clones in this sample may be carry-over from other donors' samples. CDR3s include the opening cysteine and the closing phenylalanine or tryptophan. A D gene is named only where the DNA matches it firmly. For some rows the clone size is stated as once, few or many, or as a class when expanded; others skip it.

many,TRBJ1-5,TRBV12-3/TRBV12-4,TRBD1,TGTGCCAGCAGTCCGGGACAGCCCGTTCCCCAGCATTTT,CASSPGQPVPQHF
many,TRBJ1-3,TRBV3-1,-,TGTGCCAGCAGCCAGGGACGGGTCTCTGGAAACACCATATATTTT,CASSQGRVSGNTIYF
-,TRBJ1-6,TRBV7-9,TRBD1,TGTGCCAGCAGCTTAGCCCGGGACAGGGGGCCGAATTCACCCCTCCACTTT,CASSLARDRGPNSPLHF
few,TRBJ1-1,TRBV29-1,-,TGCAGCGTTGCGACAGTGATGAACACTGAAGCTTTCTTT,CSVATVMNTEAFF
few,TRBJ1-1,TRBV7-8,-,TGTGCCAGCAGCCCCCGACGCCGGACAACAGACCGAGCCACTGAAGCTTTCTTT,CASSPRRRTTDRATEAFF
-,TRBJ1-2,TRBV6-5,-,TGTGCCAGCAGTCACTCGGTTACAGGCGGAAACTATGGCTACACCTTC,CASSHSVTGGNYGYTF
few,TRBJ2-3,TRBV9,-,TGTGCCAGCAGCCCGAGGGGGGGGGGGCGCACAGATACGCAGTATTTT,CASSPRGGGRTDTQYF
many,TRBJ2-3,TRBV7-6,TRBD1,TGTGCCAGCAGCTTAGCGTCCAGGGGGAACACAGATACGCAGTATTTT,CASSLASRGNTDTQYF
many,TRBJ2-7,TRBV20-1,-,TGCAGTGCTAGAGATCAGGGGGGCGGGAACGAGCAGTACTTC,CSARDQGGGNEQYF
many,TRBJ1-1,TRBV20-1,-,TGCAGTGCTAGAGGCGTGGAGGTCGCTTTCTTT,CSARGVEVAFF
once,TRBJ1-2,TRBV19,-,TGTGCCAGTAGTAGGACTAGCGGGGGCTACACCTTC,CASSRTSGGYTF
-,TRBJ1-5,TRBV27,TRBD1,TGTGCCAGCAGCAGACAGGGGGGGAGCAATCAGCCCCAGCATTTT,CASSRQGGSNQPQHF
-,TRBJ1-2,TRBV19,TRBD1,TGTGCCAGTACAAAGGGGGCGATCATCTATGGCTACACCTTC,CASTKGAIIYGYTF
many,TRBJ1-5,TRBV5-1,TRBD1,TGCGCCAGCAGCGAAGGGACAGGAGAAGGCAATCAGCCCCAGCATTTT,CASSEGTGEGNQPQHF
-,TRBJ2-7,TRBV2,-,TGTGCCAGCAGCCAAGAGGGTAGGGCATCCTACGAGCAGTACTTC,CASSQEGRASYEQYF
many,TRBJ2-5,TRBV18,-,TGTGCCAGCTCACCAGGACAGCTCCAAGAGACCCAGTACTTC,CASSPGQLQETQYF
-,TRBJ2-1,TRBV27,TRBD2,TGTGCCAGCAGTTCTCCCCTAGCGGGAAACAATGAGCAGTTCTTC,CASSSPLAGNNEQFF
few,TRBJ2-5,TRBV20-1,-,TGCAGTGCTAAAAGGGATTTGGAGACCCCGTACTTC,CSAKRDLETPYF
many,TRBJ1-6,TRBV20-1,-,TGCAGTGCTCCCGGGACACCAGGAACCTCTAATTCACCCCTCCACTTT,CSAPGTPGTSNSPLHF
-,TRBJ2-5,TRBV2,-,TGTGCCAGCAGTCGGGACCTAGGCGAGACCCAAGACTTC,CASSRDLGETQDF
-,TRBJ1-2,TRBV14,-,TGTGCCCTAGGGTTGGACTATGGCTACACCTTC,CALGLDYGYTF
many,TRBJ2-1,TRBV19,TRBD2,TGTGCCAGTAGTCAAGAGACTAGCGGGGGTGATGAGCAGTTCTTC,CASSQETSGGDEQFF
many,TRBJ2-7,TRBV5-5,-,TGTGCCAGCAGCCCGGACGTCGCCGAGCAGTACTTC,CASSPDVAEQYF
-,TRBJ1-1,TRBV20-1,-,TGCAGTGCCCGACTACAGTTGAACACTGAAGCTTTCTTT,CSARLQLNTEAFF
many,TRBJ2-6,TRBV29-1,-,TGCAGCGTTATCTTGGGGGCTTCTGGGGCCAACGTCCTGACTTTC,CSVILGASGANVLTF
-,TRBJ2-3,TRBV2,TRBD2,TGTGCCAGTAGGAGCGGGGGGACAGATACGCAGTGTTTT,CASRSGGTDTQCF
-,TRBJ2-7,TRBV28,-,TGTGCCAGCAGTTTCTCGGATAGGTGGCGGTACGAGCAGTACTTC,CASSFSDRWRYEQYF
-,TRBJ2-3,TRBV5-4,TRBD1,TGTGCCAGCAGCTTGGTTGGGACAGGGACAGATACGCAGTATTTT,CASSLVGTGTDTQYF
-,TRBJ1-1,TRBV9,TRBD1,TGTGCCAGCAGCGTAGTGGGACAGGGGGCGATCTCTGAAGCTTTCTTT,CASSVVGQGAISEAFF
once,TRBJ1-1,TRBV3-1,TRBD1,TGTGCCAGCAGGCCGGGACAGAGAAACACTGAAGCTTTCTTT,CASRPGQRNTEAFF
many,TRBJ2-5,TRBV6-2/TRBV6-3,TRBD2,TGTGCCAGCAGTTCCGGACTAGGGAGGGTAGAGACCCAGTACTTC,CASSSGLGRVETQYF
-,TRBJ2-3,TRBV5-1,TRBD2,TGTGCCAGCAGCTGGGAGAGCGGGGCCACAGATACGCAGTATTTT,CASSWESGATDTQYF
many,TRBJ2-5,TRBV20-1,-,TGCAGTGCTAGAGAACCAGGACCTCCACAAGAGACCCAGTACTTC,CSAREPGPPQETQYF
-,TRBJ2-3,TRBV6-5,TRBD2,TGTGCCAGCAGTTCCACGAACGCCGGGACTACCATCACAGATACGCAGTATTTT,CASSSTNAGTTITDTQYF
many,TRBJ1-2,TRBV20-1,TRBD1,TGCAGTGCTAGAGATTTATCAACAGGGGCACCCTATGGCTACACCTTC,CSARDLSTGAPYGYTF
-,TRBJ2-5,TRBV25-1,-,TGTGCCTGCAGTGCCGTTACGGGGGAGACCCAGTACTTC,CACSAVTGETQYF
many,TRBJ2-1,TRBV2,-,TGTGCCAGCGGGGGCGTAGGCAATGAGCAGTTCTTC,CASGGVGNEQFF
-,TRBJ1-6,TRBV29-1,TRBD1,TGCAGCGCCCGGACAGGGTGGAATTCACCCCTCCACTTT,CSARTGWNSPLHF
many,TRBJ2-6,TRBV10-2,TRBD2,TGCGCCAGCAGTGAGCCGGGACTAGCGGGCCCCTCTGGGGCCAACGTCCTGACTTTC,CASSEPGLAGPSGANVLTF